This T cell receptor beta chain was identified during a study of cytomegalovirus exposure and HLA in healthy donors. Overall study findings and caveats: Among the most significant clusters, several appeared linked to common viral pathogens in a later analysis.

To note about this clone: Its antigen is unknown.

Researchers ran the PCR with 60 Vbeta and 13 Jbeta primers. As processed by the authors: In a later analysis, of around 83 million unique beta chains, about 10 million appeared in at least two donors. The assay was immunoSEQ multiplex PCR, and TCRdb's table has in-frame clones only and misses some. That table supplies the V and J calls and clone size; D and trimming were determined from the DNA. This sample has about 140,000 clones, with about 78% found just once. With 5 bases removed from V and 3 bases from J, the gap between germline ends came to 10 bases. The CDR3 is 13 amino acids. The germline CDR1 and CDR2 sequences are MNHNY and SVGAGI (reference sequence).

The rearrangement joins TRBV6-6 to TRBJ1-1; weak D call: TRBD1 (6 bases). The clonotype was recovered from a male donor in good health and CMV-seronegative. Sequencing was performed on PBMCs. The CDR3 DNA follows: TGTGCCAGCAGTATTTCAGGGGACACTGAAGCTTTCTTT. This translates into CASSISGDTEAFF.